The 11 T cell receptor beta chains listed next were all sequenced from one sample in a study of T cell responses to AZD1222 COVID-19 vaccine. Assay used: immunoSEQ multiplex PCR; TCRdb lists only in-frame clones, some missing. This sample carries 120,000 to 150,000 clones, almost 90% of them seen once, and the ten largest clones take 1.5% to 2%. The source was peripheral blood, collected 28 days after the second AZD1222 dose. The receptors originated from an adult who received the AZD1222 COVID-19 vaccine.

The CDR3 here is CASSGRTGPTEAFF. The CDR3, as DNA: TGTGCCAGCAGCGGCCGGACAGGGCCCACTGAAGCTTTCTTT. The J gene is TRBJ1-1, the V gene TRBV5-6; TRBD1 agrees at 8 bases. In germline, CDR1 is SGHDT, CDR2 YYEEEE. This CDR3 comprises 14 residues. V shed 4 bases and J 4 bases; nucleotides not matched to a gene: 6.

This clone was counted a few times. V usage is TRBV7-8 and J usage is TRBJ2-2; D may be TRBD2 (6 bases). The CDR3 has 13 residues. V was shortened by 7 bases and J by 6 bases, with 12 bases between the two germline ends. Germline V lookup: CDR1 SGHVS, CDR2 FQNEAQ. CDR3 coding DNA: TGTGCCAGCAATACCGGGAGCCCCGGGGAGCTGTTTTTT. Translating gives CASNTGSPGELFF. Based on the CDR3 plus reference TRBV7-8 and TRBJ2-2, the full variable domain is GAGVSQSPRYKVAKRGQDVALRCDPISGHVSLFWYQQALGQGPEFLTYFQNEAQLDKSGLPSDRFFAERPEGSVSTLKIQRTQQEDSAVYLCASNTGSPGELFFGEGSRLTVL.

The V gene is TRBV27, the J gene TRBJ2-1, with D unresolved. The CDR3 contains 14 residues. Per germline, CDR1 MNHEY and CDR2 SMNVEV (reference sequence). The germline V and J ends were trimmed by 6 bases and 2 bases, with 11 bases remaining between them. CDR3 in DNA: TGTGCCAGCAGCCCCCCGGTGACCTACAATGAGCAGTTCTTC. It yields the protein CASSPPVTYNEQFF.

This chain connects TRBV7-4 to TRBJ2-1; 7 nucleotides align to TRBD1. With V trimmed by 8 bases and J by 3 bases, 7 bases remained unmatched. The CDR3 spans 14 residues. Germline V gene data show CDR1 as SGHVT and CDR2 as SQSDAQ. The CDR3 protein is CASLSGQIYNEQFF. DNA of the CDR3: TGTGCCAGCCTGTCGGGACAGATCTACAATGAGCAGTTCTTC.

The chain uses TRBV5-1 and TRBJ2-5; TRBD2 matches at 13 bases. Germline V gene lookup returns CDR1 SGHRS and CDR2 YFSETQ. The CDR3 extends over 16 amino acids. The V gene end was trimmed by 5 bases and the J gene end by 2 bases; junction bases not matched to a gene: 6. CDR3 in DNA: TGCGCCAGCAGTTCGGGACTAGCGGGACTTCAAGAGACCCAGTACTTC. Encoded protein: CASSSGLAGLQETQYF.

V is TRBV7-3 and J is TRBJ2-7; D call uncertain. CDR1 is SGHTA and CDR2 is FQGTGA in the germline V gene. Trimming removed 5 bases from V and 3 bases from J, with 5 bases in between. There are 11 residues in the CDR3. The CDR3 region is CASSLRYEQYF. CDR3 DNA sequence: TGTGCCAGCAGCCTGCGCTACGAGCAGTACTTC.

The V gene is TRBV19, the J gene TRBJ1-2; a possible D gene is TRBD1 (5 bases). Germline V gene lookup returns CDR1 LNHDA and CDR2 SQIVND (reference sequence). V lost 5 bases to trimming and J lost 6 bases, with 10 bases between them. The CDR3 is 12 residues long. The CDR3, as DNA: TGTGCCAGTAGTGTCCGACAGAATGGCTACACCTTC. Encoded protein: CASSVRQNGYTF.

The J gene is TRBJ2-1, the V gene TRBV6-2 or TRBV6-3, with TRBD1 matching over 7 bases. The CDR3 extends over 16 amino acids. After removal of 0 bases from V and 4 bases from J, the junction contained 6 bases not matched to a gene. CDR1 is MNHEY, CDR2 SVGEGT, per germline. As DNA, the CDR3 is TGTGCCAGCAGTTACTCTCGGGACAGCCCTTACAATGAGCAGTTCTTC. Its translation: CASSYSRDSPYNEQFF.

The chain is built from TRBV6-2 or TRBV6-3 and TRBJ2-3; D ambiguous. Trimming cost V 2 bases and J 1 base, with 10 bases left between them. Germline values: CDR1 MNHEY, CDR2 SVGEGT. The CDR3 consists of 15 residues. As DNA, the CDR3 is TGTGCCAGCAGTTACCCCAGCGTCCGCACAGATACGCAGTATTTT. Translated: CASSYPSVRTDTQYF.

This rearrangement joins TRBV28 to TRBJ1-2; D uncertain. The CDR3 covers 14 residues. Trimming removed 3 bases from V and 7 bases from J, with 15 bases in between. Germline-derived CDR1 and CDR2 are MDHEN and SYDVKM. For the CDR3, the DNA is TGTGCCAGCAGTTTGAGGGCGGTAGGATCTGGCTACACCTTC. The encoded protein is CASSLRAVGSGYTF.

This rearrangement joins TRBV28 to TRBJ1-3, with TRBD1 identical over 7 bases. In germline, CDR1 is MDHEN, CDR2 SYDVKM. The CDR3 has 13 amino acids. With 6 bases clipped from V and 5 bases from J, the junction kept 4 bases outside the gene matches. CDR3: CASRGTERNTIYF. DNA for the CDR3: TGTGCCAGCAGGGGGACAGAGAGAAACACCATATATTTT.